These 28 T cell receptor beta chains share one sample of origin, sequenced in a study of T cells after yellow fever vaccination. TCRdb processed the 5' RACE reads anew with MiXCR; each CDR3 protein has one entry. Seen here are roughly 500,000 distinct CDR3 sequences, about a fifth observed once, and the top ten hold 13% to 15%. The sequencing here drew on PBMCs, taken 15 days after the yellow fever booster vaccination. Receptors were obtained from a man aged 30 to 39 who received the YFV17D yellow fever vaccine.

This clonotype was recorded a few times. The chain links TRBV23-1 to TRBJ2-3, with TRBD1 matching over 8 bases. TRBV23-1 is given ORF status, its function remaining uncertain. J gave up 3 bases and V 2 bases, and 10 bases lay outside the gene matches. This CDR3 contains 17 residues. The CDR3 reads CASSQPAGRGLTDTQYF. The DNA for the CDR3 is TGCGCCAGCAGTCAACCGGCCGGCAGGGGGCTTACAGATACGCAGTATTTT.

This clonotype has a handful of counts. This CDR3 reads CASSYSITGGGEQYF. Written as DNA, the CDR3 is TGTGCCAGCAGTTACTCGATAACAGGGGGCGGCGAGCAGTACTTC. The chain joins TRBV6-2 or TRBV6-3 to TRBJ2-7; 9 positions agree with TRBD1. Germline trimming cut 0 bases from V and 6 bases from J; bases unmatched to any gene: 6. This CDR3 is built from 15 residues. Germline assignment: CDR1 MNHEY and CDR2 SVGEGT.

The chain combines TRBV14 with TRBJ2-5; maybe TRBD1 (5 bases). Trimming stripped 1 base from V and 7 bases from J, with 13 bases between. This CDR3 region has 14 residues. The germline V gene encodes CDR1 SGHDN and CDR2 FVKESK. The CDR3 DNA reads as TGTGCCAGCAGCCAAGGAAGGGGTCTTCGGACCCAGTACTTC. It translates to CASSQGRGLRTQYF.

The V and J genes are TRBV2 and TRBJ2-1; either TRBD1 or TRBD2 may supply D (5 bases each). The CDR3 totals 13 residues. Trimming left V 6 bases short and J 8 bases short, with 14 bases between. CDR1 is SNHLY, CDR2 FYNNEI, per germline. The CDR3 DNA sequence: TGTGCCAGCAGAGGTCCCAGGGACCATGAGCAGTTCTTC. Protein sequence: CASRGPRDHEQFF.

The chain has TRBV11-1 and TRBJ2-7; no firm D call. The CDR3 loop spans 15 amino acids. CDR1 SGHAT and CDR2 FQDESV come from the germline V gene (reference sequence). The germline V and J ends were trimmed by 5 bases and 0 bases, with 14 bases remaining between them. CDR3 in DNA: TGTGCCAGCAGCCCCCGCTTGCCCAGCTCCTACGAGCAGTACTTC. Translation gives CASSPRLPSSYEQYF.

The chain links TRBV10-2 to TRBJ2-3, with 10 bases lining up with TRBD2. The V gene end was trimmed by 6 bases and the J gene end by 5 bases; junction bases not matched to a gene: 8. CDR1 is WSHSY and CDR2 is SAAADI in the germline V gene. This CDR3 has 15 residues. The CDR3: CASRATSGPIDTQYF. The CDR3 DNA follows: TGCGCCAGCAGAGCGACTAGCGGGCCCATAGATACGCAGTATTTT.

This clonotype was seen a handful of times. The chain carries TRBV6-4 and TRBJ2-2; TRBD2 is a possible D gene (6 bases). Germline CDR1 and CDR2: MRHNA and SNTAGT. Trimming left V 10 bases short and J 7 bases short, with 22 bases between. The CDR3 sequence is 15 residues long. CDR3 loop: CAIYFLSGVDGELFF. CDR3 sequence (DNA): TGTGCCATTTATTTTCTCTCGGGAGTGGACGGGGAGCTGTTTTTT.

This clonotype was observed a handful of times. J is TRBJ2-5 and V is TRBV28, with unresolved D. This CDR3 spans 12 amino acids. V was clipped by 8 bases and J by 5 bases, with 12 bases between them. Germline values: CDR1 MDHEN, CDR2 SYDVKM. The CDR3 sequence is CASGLGFETQYF. The CDR3 nucleotides are TGTGCCAGCGGGTTAGGGTTTGAGACCCAGTACTTC.

The chain combines TRBV6-5 with TRBJ2-7; D call uncertain. The germline CDR1 and CDR2 sequences are MNHEY and SVGAGI. CDR3 length: 14 amino acids. V lost 2 bases and J 5 bases, leaving 13 bases between the germline ends. In DNA, the CDR3 is TGTGCCAGCAGTTACGGTTTGCCTAGGGACGAGCAGTACTTC. This gives the protein CASSYGLPRDEQYF.

The rearrangement uses TRBV6-2 or TRBV6-3 and TRBJ1-2; D remains ambiguous. Trimming took off 2 bases at V and 7 bases at J, with 11 bases between the two ends. CDR3 length: 13 amino acids. The germline gives CDR1 MNHEY, CDR2 SVGEGT. CDR3 sequence: CASSYAVPRGYTF. The CDR3 DNA reads as TGTGCCAGCAGTTACGCAGTCCCGCGTGGCTACACCTTC.

This clonotype was observed a handful of times. The chain employs TRBV5-1 and TRBJ2-7; 8 nucleotides line up with TRBD1. Trimming removed 3 bases from V and 6 bases from J; junction bases left unmatched: 8. Per germline, CDR1 SGHRS and CDR2 YFSETQ. The CDR3 has 14 residues. For the CDR3, the DNA is TGCGCCAGCAGCTCCGGACAGGGTACCGGCGAGCAGTACTTC. Protein: CASSSGQGTGEQYF.

This clonotype appeared a few times. This chain joins TRBV5-1 and TRBJ2-7, with no clear D. There are 14 residues in the CDR3. Trimming stripped 2 bases from V and 2 bases from J, with 11 bases between. CDR1 and CDR2 from the germline V gene are SGHRS and YFSETQ. CDR3 in DNA: TGCGCCAGCAGCTTCGTCCGAGGTACCTACGAGCAGTACTTC. Amino acids: CASSFVRGTYEQYF.

The chain is built from TRBV7-2 and TRBJ2-3; D remains unclear. The CDR3 is 16 amino acids. Germline lookup yields CDR1 SGHTA and CDR2 FQGNSA. Trimming took 4 bases from V and 0 from J, leaving 14 bases between them. CDR3 DNA: TGTGCCAGCAGCTCCTCCCAGTGGCTAAGCACAGATACGCAGTATTTT. It translates to CASSSSQWLSTDTQYF.

This clonotype was picked up a small number of times. The chain couples TRBV16 to TRBJ2-1; D possibly corresponds to TRBD2 (6 bases). The V end was cut by 2 bases, the J end by 12 bases, with 14 bases between. This CDR3 is 13 amino acids long. Germline CDR1 is KGHSY and CDR2 is FQNENV. The CDR3 DNA sequence: TGTGCCAGCAGCCAAGGGGACTTATTGATGCAGTTCTTC. Translating it yields CASSQGDLLMQFF.

The sample holds many counts of this clonotype. The chain links TRBV25-1 to TRBJ2-2; TRBD2 is a possible D gene (5 bases). V lost 7 bases, J lost 4 bases, and 7 bases lay in between. The CDR3 consists of 12 residues. The germline gives CDR1 MGHDK, CDR2 SYGVNS. This CDR3 reads CASTGSTGELFF. The DNA for the CDR3 is TGTGCCAGCACGGGGTCCACCGGGGAGCTGTTTTTT.

The chain employs TRBV19 and TRBJ2-3, with D perhaps matching TRBD2 (6 bases). CDR1 LNHDA and CDR2 SQIVND come from the germline V gene (reference sequence). V lost 9 bases, J lost 9 bases, and 13 bases lay in between. The CDR3 runs 11 residues. DNA for the CDR3: TGTGCCAGCCGCCGGGGGAGGACGCAGTATTTT. This encodes CASRRGRTQYF.

The rearrangement uses TRBV12-3 or TRBV12-4 and TRBJ2-2; 12 bases agree with TRBD2. After removal of 7 bases from V and 3 bases from J, the junction contained 15 bases not matched to a gene. CDR3 length equals 19 residues. The CDR3 nucleotides are TGTGCCAGCACCCTTTGGGCTAGCGGGAGGGTCGTTGACACCGGGGAGCTGTTTTTT. Translation: CASTLWASGRVVDTGELFF.

The chain uses TRBV6-2 or TRBV6-3 and TRBJ2-7, with TRBD2 matching 13 bases. V dropped 8 bases and J dropped 5; count of bases not matched to a gene: 12. Germline V gene data show CDR1 as MNHEY and CDR2 as SVGEGT. The CDR3 is made up of 16 amino acids. This chain's CDR3 is CASHRTSGSISDEQYF. The CDR3 DNA is TGTGCCAGCCATCGGACTAGCGGGAGTATATCCGACGAGCAGTACTTC.

V usage is TRBV30 and J usage is TRBJ1-2, with a weak D call TRBD1 (6 bases). The V gene's germline CDR1 is GTSNPN and CDR2 SVGIG (reference sequence). The CDR3 has 13 amino acids. Trimming pared 0 bases from V and 7 bases from J, leaving 12 bases between. The CDR3 sequence: CAWSVPGARGYTF. For the CDR3, the DNA is TGTGCCTGGAGTGTACCGGGGGCGCGTGGCTACACCTTC.

This clonotype was picked up a small number of times. This chain links TRBV3-1 with TRBJ1-6, with a possible D match to TRBD1 (5 bases). V lost 7 bases and J 13 bases, leaving 17 bases between the germline ends. Per the germline V gene, CDR1 is LGHDT and CDR2 is YNNKEL (reference sequence). CDR3 length equals 13 residues. CDR3 coding DNA: TGTGCCAGCACTCATGCGGGGGGAGCGCCCCTCCACTTT. Its protein product is CASTHAGGAPLHF.

This clonotype was detected ten times or more. The chain combines TRBV7-2 with TRBJ2-4; possibly TRBD1 or TRBD2 for D (5 bases each). Germline loops: CDR1 SGHTA, CDR2 FQGNSA. V was shortened by 1 base and J by 0 bases, with 13 bases between the two germline ends. The CDR3 is 17 amino acids. The CDR3 bases are TGTGCCAGCAGCTTAGTGCCGGGGACGGGAGCCAAAAACATTCAGTACTTC. The encoded protein is CASSLVPGTGAKNIQYF.

This clonotype was recorded many times. The chain joins TRBV12-3 or TRBV12-4 to TRBJ2-2; D might be TRBD2 (6 bases). Trimming left V 5 bases short and J 1 base short, with 8 bases between. CDR3 length equals 14 residues. The CDR3 coding sequence is TGTGCCAGCAGTCGCGGGATGAACACCGGGGAGCTGTTTTTT. This codes for CASSRGMNTGELFF.

The chain employs TRBV21-1 and TRBJ2-5; the table's TRBD1 call for D was not verified on the DNA. TRBV21-1 is shown as a pseudogene. This CDR3 comprises 17 residues. The chain's CDR3 is CASSKALPGGEKWTQYF. The CDR3 nucleotides are TGTGCCAGCAGCAAAGCGCTTCCAGGGGGGGAGAAATGGACCCAGTACTTC.

Ten or more counts support this clonotype. The V gene is TRBV9, the J gene TRBJ2-3; maybe TRBD1 (6 bases). The CDR3 sequence is 13 residues long. Deletions cut 1 base from V and 4 bases from J, with 7 bases between. Germline V gene lookup returns CDR1 SGDLS and CDR2 YYNGEE. In DNA, the CDR3 is TGTGCCAGCAGCGTACCAGGGGCAGATACGCAGTATTTT. Amino acid sequence: CASSVPGADTQYF.

In its sample, this clonotype was seen many times. The chain uses TRBV19 and TRBJ2-1; D is uncertain. V was trimmed by 1 base and J by 7 bases, leaving 5 bases between them. The CDR3 has 12 residues. Germline CDR1 and CDR2: LNHDA and SQIVND (reference sequence). CDR3 in amino acids: CASSIGGNEQFF. The CDR3 region has the DNA TGTGCCAGTAGTATAGGCGGAAATGAGCAGTTCTTC. The variable domain in full, completed from reference TRBV19 and TRBJ2-1, reads DGGITQSPKYLFRKEGQNVTLSCEQNLNHDAMYWYRQDPGQGLRLIYYSQIVNDFQKGDIAEGYSVSREKKESFPLTVTSAQKNPTAFYLCASSIGGNEQFFGPGTRLTVL.

This sequence joins TRBV9 and TRBJ2-1; no clear D. Germline V CDR1 and CDR2: SGDLS, YYNGEE. This CDR3 has 11 residues. The V gene lost 1 base and the J gene lost 8 bases, with 4 bases spanning the gap. CDR3 nucleotide sequence: TGTGCCAGCAGCGTATATGATGAGCAGTTCTTC. It encodes CASSVYDEQFF.

In this sample, this clonotype turned up a few times. The chain recombines TRBV6-2 or TRBV6-3 with TRBJ2-1, with 7 bases fitting TRBD2. Trimming removed 10 bases from V and 9 bases from J; junction bases left unmatched: 18. In germline, CDR1 is MNHEY, CDR2 SVGEGT. The CDR3 loop spans 15 amino acids. The CDR3 protein is CATGMVAGVGGEQFF. The CDR3 DNA is TGTGCCACGGGAATGGTGGCGGGAGTAGGCGGTGAGCAGTTCTTC.

The chain carries TRBV30 and TRBJ2-1; 15 bases fit TRBD2. Germline-derived CDR1 and CDR2 are GTSNPN and SVGIG (reference sequence). J gave up 10 bases and V 0 bases, and 4 bases lay outside the gene matches. The CDR3 consists of 15 residues. DNA of the CDR3: TGTGCCTGGAGTGTGGGACTAGCGGGAGGAACGGAGCAGTTCTTC. Its translation: CAWSVGLAGGTEQFF. Variable domain in full (rest from reference TRBV30 and TRBJ2-1): SQTIHQWPATLVQPVGSPLSLECTVEGTSNPNLYWYRQAAGRGLQLLFYSVGIGQISSEVPQNLSASRPQDRQFILSSKKLLLSDSGFYLCAWSVGLAGGTEQFFGPGTRLTVL.